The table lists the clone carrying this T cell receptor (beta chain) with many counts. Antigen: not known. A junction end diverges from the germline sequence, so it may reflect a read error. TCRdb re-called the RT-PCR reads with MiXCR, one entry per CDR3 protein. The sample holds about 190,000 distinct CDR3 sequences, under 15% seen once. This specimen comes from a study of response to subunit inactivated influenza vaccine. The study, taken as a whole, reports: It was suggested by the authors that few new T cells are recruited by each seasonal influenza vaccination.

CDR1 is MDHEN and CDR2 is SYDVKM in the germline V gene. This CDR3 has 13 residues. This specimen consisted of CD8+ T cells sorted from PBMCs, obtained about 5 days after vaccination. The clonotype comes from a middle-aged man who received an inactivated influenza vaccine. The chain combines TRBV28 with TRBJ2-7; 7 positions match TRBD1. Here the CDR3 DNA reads TGCGCCAGCAGCTTTGGGGACAGCTACGAGCAGTACTTC. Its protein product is CASSFGDSYEQYF.